This passage covers 4 T cell receptor beta chains from one sample sequenced in a study of cytomegalovirus exposure and HLA in healthy donors (dated by TCRdb to the late 2010s). The library was generated by the immunoSEQ multiplex PCR assay. The multiplex PCR relied on a mix of 60 forward primers for TCR Vbeta segments and 13 reverse primers for TCR Jbeta segments. In TCRdb, the immuneACCESS table is reduced to in-frame sequences with V and J assigned. These tables do not hold every clone; where another copy was compared, an unresolved V gene accounts for under half, and the others remain unexplained. The sample records 100,000 to 150,000 clones, 81% of which are singletons. About 0.74% of the sample is taken by the ten largest. Sequencing used PBMCs. The receptor set was obtained from a man aged 18 to 35 in good health and CMV-seronegative.

This chain connects TRBV10-3 to TRBJ1-1; no clear D gene. The V gene lost 6 bases and the J gene lost 4 bases, with 9 bases spanning the gap. This CDR3 has 12 amino acids. Germline V gene lookup returns CDR1 ENHRY and CDR2 SYGVKD. The CDR3: CAIRETGTEAFF. The DNA of the CDR3 is TGTGCCATCAGGGAGACGGGCACTGAAGCTTTCTTT.

V usage is TRBV7-9 and J usage is TRBJ2-1; maybe TRBD2 (6 bases). This CDR3 has 14 residues. Germline V gene data show CDR1 as SEHNR and CDR2 as FQNEAQ (reference sequence). V was pared by 5 bases and J by 0 bases, with 8 bases between. The CDR3 DNA reads TGTGCCAGCAGCGGGGGAGGCTCCTACAATGAGCAGTTCTTC. It translates to CASSGGGSYNEQFF.

Comments on this clone: The junction differs from germline at one of its ends, possibly a read error. The genes are TRBV11-2 and TRBJ1-1, with no clear D. The CDR3 length is 13 residues. Germline V gene sequence: CDR1 SGHAT, CDR2 FQNNGV. The CDR3 DNA reads as TGTGCCAGCAGCTTATATCTAAACAGTGAAGCTTTCTTT. Translation gives CASSLYLNSEAFF.

The rearrangement links TRBV29-1 to TRBJ2-3; 12 bases are shared with TRBD2. CDR3 length: 14 residues. CDR1 and CDR2 (germline): SQVTM, ANQGSEA. Germline trimming cut 6 bases from V and 2 bases from J; bases unmatched to any gene: 3. The CDR3 nucleotides read TGCAGCGTAGGACTAGCGGGGCCCACAGATACGCAGTATTTT. Translated, it gives CSVGLAGPTDTQYF.